The TCR beta chain described here comes from a study of radiotherapy plus CTLA-4 blockade in lung cancer. Whole-study findings and limits: After treatment with radiotherapy plus ipilimumab, TCR clones that came from the tumor expanded in blood.

To note about this clone: Its antigen is unknown.

Lung cancer patients with chemo-refractory metastatic non-small-cell disease were given focal radiation plus CTLA-4 blockade with ipilimumab. Assay used: immunoSEQ multiplex PCR; TCRdb lists only in-frame clones, some missing. The sample consists of more than 25,000 clones, approximately 79% of them appearing once. Trimming took 2 bases from V and 1 from J; bases not matched to a gene: 2. Per the germline V gene, CDR1 is SGDLS and CDR2 is YYNGEE. The CDR3 consists of 16 residues. This receptor was obtained from a human donor with non-small cell lung cancer who had stable disease on radiotherapy plus ipilimumab. The sample here was peripheral blood, taken from a patient treated with radiotherapy plus ipilimumab. The chain recombines TRBV9 with TRBJ2-3; 12 bases are shared with TRBD2. This CDR3 reads CASSVPSGGGTDTQYF. The DNA for the CDR3 is TGTGCCAGCAGCGTTCCTAGCGGGGGGGGCACAGATACGCAGTATTTT.